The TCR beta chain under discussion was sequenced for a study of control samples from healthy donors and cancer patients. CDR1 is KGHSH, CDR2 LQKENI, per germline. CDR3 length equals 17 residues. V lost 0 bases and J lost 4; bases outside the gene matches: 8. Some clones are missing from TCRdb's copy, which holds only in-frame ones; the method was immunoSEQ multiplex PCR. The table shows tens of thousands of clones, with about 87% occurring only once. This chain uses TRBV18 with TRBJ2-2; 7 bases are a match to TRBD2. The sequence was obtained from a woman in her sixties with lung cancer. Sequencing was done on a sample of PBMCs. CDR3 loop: CASSPPRQGGTTGELFF. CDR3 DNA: TGTGCCAGCTCACCACCGCGGCAGGGAGGGACCACCGGGGAGCTGTTTTTT.